These 32 T cell receptor beta chains originate from one sample sequenced in a study of T cell changes during pregnancy in multiple sclerosis. Profiled with immunoSEQ multiplex PCR; TCRdb holds only in-frame clones, not every one. The sample lists over 55,000 clones, around 92% occurring once. Specimen: CD8+ T cells from peripheral blood mononuclear cells, collected in the third trimester of pregnancy. These TCRs come from a female donor in good health, enrolled as a control in a pregnancy study.

This chain's CDR3 is CASSPRAGSYEQYF. CDR3 nucleotide sequence: TGTGCCAGCTCACCCCGCGCGGGCTCCTACGAGCAGTACTTC. V gene TRBV18 combines with J gene TRBJ2-7; tentative D call: TRBD2 (5 bases). The CDR3 sequence is 14 residues long. The germline V gene encodes CDR1 KGHSH and CDR2 LQKENI. V lost 3 bases, J lost 0 bases, and 9 bases lay in between.

CDR3 in amino acids: CAWRLRGAATGELFF. CDR3 nucleotides: TGTGCCTGGAGGTTACGGGGGGCGGCCACCGGGGAGCTGTTTTTT. The chain carries TRBV30 and TRBJ2-2, with D perhaps matching TRBD2 (7 bases). Looked up from germline, CDR1 is GTSNPN and CDR2 is SVGIG (reference sequence). The CDR3 loop spans 15 amino acids. V gave up 3 bases and J gave up 4 bases, with 15 bases separating them.

This chain connects TRBV14 to TRBJ1-1; tentatively, D is TRBD1 (5 bases). Trimming left V 2 bases short and J 3 bases short, with 10 bases between. The CDR3 spans 14 residues. Germline CDR1 SGHDN, CDR2 FVKESK. Here the CDR3 DNA reads TGTGCCAGCAGCCAACTTGCAGGGTACACTGAAGCTTTCTTT. This sequence encodes CASSQLAGYTEAFF.

V is TRBV7-6 and J is TRBJ2-1, with 11 bases that match TRBD2. V shed 1 base, J shed 5 bases, and the junction held 4 bases outside the gene matches. Per germline, CDR1 SGHVS and CDR2 FNYEAQ. The CDR3 is 16 amino acids. Here the CDR3 DNA reads TGTGCCAGCAGCTTAGAACTAGCGGGGGATAACAATGAGCAGTTCTTC. This codes for CASSLELAGDNNEQFF.

The chain couples TRBV6-6 to TRBJ1-5; 8 positions agree with TRBD1. In germline, CDR1 is MNHNY, CDR2 SVGAGI (reference sequence). CDR3 length equals 14 residues. V shed 2 bases, J shed 6 bases, and the junction held 3 bases outside the gene matches. CDR3 protein: CASSYAGGVQPQHF. CDR3 bases: TGTGCCAGCAGTTACGCAGGGGGCGTTCAGCCCCAGCATTTT.

The gene calls are TRBV4-3 and TRBJ2-6, with D unclear. Germline values: CDR1 LGHNA, CDR2 YSLEER. CDR3 length equals 16 residues. The ends were cut back, 0 bases at V and 0 bases at J, with 6 bases in the middle. The CDR3 is CASSQDSISGANVLTF. CDR3 nucleotides: TGCGCCAGCAGCCAAGATAGCATCTCTGGGGCCAACGTCCTGACTTTC.

This clone appeared a few times. This sequence joins TRBV7-3 and TRBJ1-1; D is ambiguous. This CDR3 comprises 15 residues. V gave up 6 bases and J gave up 1 base, with 15 bases separating them. Germline V CDR1 and CDR2: SGHTA, FQGTGA. The CDR3 region is CASSLLREKNTEAFF. DNA of the CDR3: TGTGCCAGCAGTCTCCTGAGGGAGAAGAACACTGAAGCTTTCTTT.

The chain recombines TRBV9 with TRBJ1-2; 9 positions match TRBD1. CDR3 length: 16 residues. Germline V gene sequence: CDR1 SGDLS, CDR2 YYNGEE. Trimming removed 3 bases from V and 8 bases from J; junction bases left unmatched: 14. CDR3: CASSAHTGGVLLGYTF. CDR3 nucleotide sequence: TGTGCCAGCAGCGCGCATACAGGGGGCGTACTCCTCGGCTACACCTTC.

The chain links TRBV9 to TRBJ1-3, with D unclear. Germline V gives CDR1 SGDLS, CDR2 YYNGEE. This CDR3 spans 17 amino acids. V was pared by 0 bases and J by 6 bases, with 19 bases between. The DNA of the CDR3 is TGTGCCAGCAGCGTAGCTTTCGAGGGTACAAGGGAAAACACCATATATTTT. Encoded protein: CASSVAFEGTRENTIYF.

The chain couples TRBV6-1 to TRBJ1-1; no clear D gene. Between the trimmed V and J ends, which lost 2 bases and 6 bases, there was a span of 13 bases. The CDR3 runs 14 residues. Germline lookup yields CDR1 MNHNS and CDR2 SASEGT. The CDR3 sequence is CASSENLEGAEAFF. As DNA, the CDR3 is TGTGCCAGCAGTGAAAACCTAGAAGGCGCTGAAGCTTTCTTT.

The V and J genes are TRBV29-1 and TRBJ2-2; 9 bases agree with TRBD2. J was trimmed by 0 bases and V by 5 bases; bases with no gene match: 4. This CDR3 is 15 amino acids long. Germline-derived CDR1 and CDR2 are SQVTM and ANQGSEA. The CDR3 region is CSVSGGPSNTGELFF. The CDR3 nucleotides read TGCAGCGTTAGCGGGGGGCCTTCGAACACCGGGGAGCTGTTTTTT.

V and J are TRBV7-8 and TRBJ2-7; 11 bases match TRBD1. CDR1 is SGHVS, CDR2 FQNEAQ, per germline. With V trimmed by 5 bases and J by 4 bases, 4 bases remained unmatched. The CDR3 is 14 residues long. The DNA for the CDR3 is TGTGCCAGCAGCATCGGGACAGGGGGTTACGAGCAGTACTTC. It yields the protein CASSIGTGGYEQYF. The full variable domain, rest sourced from reference TRBV7-8 and TRBJ2-7, is GAGVSQSPRYKVAKRGQDVALRCDPISGHVSLFWYQQALGQGPEFLTYFQNEAQLDKSGLPSDRFFAERPEGSVSTLKIQRTQQEDSAVYLCASSIGTGGYEQYFGPGTRLTVT.

This rearrangement joins TRBV6-1 to TRBJ2-7; D unclear. V lost 4 bases to trimming and J lost 0 bases, with 13 bases between them. The CDR3 runs 15 residues. CDR1 is MNHNS, CDR2 SASEGT, per germline. The CDR3 spells CASSGDPPGSYEQYF. The CDR3 DNA reads as TGTGCCAGCAGTGGAGACCCCCCGGGCTCCTACGAGCAGTACTTC.

As concerns this clone: A junction boundary mismatches the germline segment, possibly from a read error. The chain is built from TRBV27 and TRBJ1-5; no definite D call. CDR1 MNHEY and CDR2 SMNVEV come from the germline V gene (reference sequence). This CDR3 spans 12 amino acids. This chain's CDR3 is CASSFSDQPQHF. CDR3 nucleotide sequence: TGTGCCAGCAGTTTTAGCGATCAGCCCCAGCATTTT.

The chain recombines TRBV19 with TRBJ1-2; D is ambiguous. Germline V gene data show CDR1 as LNHDA and CDR2 as SQIVND (reference sequence). The V end was cut by 9 bases, the J end by 3 bases, with 8 bases between. The CDR3 runs to 11 residues. The CDR3 DNA sequence: TGTGCCAGCTGGGGAGACTATGGCTACACCTTC. It codes for CASWGDYGYTF.

The chain is built from TRBV27 and TRBJ1-4; TRBD1 might be the D (5 bases). V was trimmed by 5 bases and J by 4 bases, leaving 14 bases between them. CDR1 is MNHEY and CDR2 is SMNVEV in the germline V gene (reference sequence). CDR3 size: 15 residues. CDR3 protein: CASSPSTRGNEKLFF. The CDR3 region has the DNA TGTGCCAGCAGTCCCTCGACAAGGGGTAATGAAAAACTGTTTTTT.

The V and J genes are TRBV9 and TRBJ1-1; no reliable D call. V was pared by 1 base and J by 1 base, with 14 bases between. The CDR3 has 16 amino acids. In germline, CDR1 is SGDLS, CDR2 YYNGEE. DNA for the CDR3: TGTGCCAGCAGCGTAAATGATCACAGTTCGAACACTGAAGCTTTCTTT. Protein: CASSVNDHSSNTEAFF.

The chain is built from TRBV13 and TRBJ2-4; no reliable D call. This CDR3 is 16 amino acids long. Germline CDR1 and CDR2: PRHDT and FYEKMQ (reference sequence). The germline V and J ends were trimmed by 5 bases and 1 base, with 15 bases remaining between them. The CDR3 here is CASSDGWVGAKNIQYF. The CDR3 coding sequence is TGTGCCAGCAGCGACGGGTGGGTCGGGGCCAAAAACATTCAGTACTTC. Using reference TRBV13 and TRBJ2-4 for the parts outside the CDR3, the full variable domain is AAGVIQSPRHLIKEKRETATLKCYPIPRHDTVYWYQQGPGQDPQFLISFYEKMQSDKGSIPDRFSAQQFSDYHSELNMSSLELGDSALYFCASSDGWVGAKNIQYFGAGTRLSVL.

The chain couples TRBV7-9 to TRBJ2-5, with 8 positions matching TRBD2. The junction had 10 bases not matched to a gene; V was cut back by 1 base and J by 6 bases. The germline V gene has CDR1 SEHNR and CDR2 FQNEAQ (reference sequence). The CDR3 runs to 16 residues. The CDR3 DNA reads TGTGCCAGCAGCTTAGTGTCTAGCGGGTTGGGGCAGACCCAGTACTTC. This codes for CASSLVSSGLGQTQYF.

A single count supports this clone. The V and J genes are TRBV9 and TRBJ2-7, with D tentatively TRBD1 (6 bases). Trimming pared 0 bases from V and 4 bases from J, leaving 11 bases between. Per germline, CDR1 SGDLS and CDR2 YYNGEE. The CDR3 sequence is 14 residues long. Here the CDR3 DNA reads TGTGCCAGCAGCGTAGGGCTAGGGGGATACGAGCAGTACTTC. It specifies CASSVGLGGYEQYF.

The rearrangement links TRBV14 to TRBJ1-2, with a possible D match to TRBD1 (6 bases). The CDR3 spans 14 residues. CDR1 SGHDN and CDR2 FVKESK come from the germline V gene. V was trimmed by 3 bases and J by 6 bases, leaving 14 bases between them. Here the CDR3 reads CASSQGTGYDGYTF. The CDR3 nucleotides are TGTGCCAGCAGCCAGGGCACAGGGTACGATGGCTACACCTTC.

J is TRBJ1-3 and V is TRBV27; TRBD1 might be the D (5 bases). This CDR3 spans 12 amino acids. V shed 10 bases and J shed 14 bases, with 21 bases lying between them. Looked up from germline, CDR1 is MNHEY and CDR2 is SMNVEV (reference sequence). Written as DNA, the CDR3 is TGTGCCACCTCGGGAGGTCGGGGGTCCCTATATTTT. It is translated as CATSGGRGSLYF.

The chain recombines TRBV6-5 with TRBJ2-1; the D is unclear. Per germline, CDR1 MNHEY and CDR2 SVGAGI. Trimming took off 6 bases at V and 2 bases at J, with 11 bases between the two ends. The CDR3 extends over 14 amino acids. The CDR3 loop reads CASSPTIAYNEQFF. For the CDR3, the DNA is TGTGCCAGCAGCCCCACGATAGCCTACAATGAGCAGTTCTTC.

The chain has TRBV5-5 and TRBJ2-5, with D tentatively TRBD1 (5 bases). The V gene lost 4 bases and the J gene lost 2 bases, with 15 bases spanning the gap. This CDR3 spans 15 amino acids. The germline V gene has CDR1 SGHKS and CDR2 YYEKEE (reference sequence). The CDR3 region is CASSIPTGMQETQYF. CDR3 coding DNA: TGTGCCAGCAGCATTCCAACAGGCATGCAAGAGACCCAGTACTTC.

The V call is TRBV2, the J call TRBJ1-5; tentative D call: TRBD1 (5 bases). V was clipped by 2 bases and J by 8 bases, with 7 bases between them. This CDR3 contains 12 residues. CDR1 SNHLY and CDR2 FYNNEI come from the germline V gene. CDR3 sequence: CASSEPREPQHF. The CDR3 nucleotides read TGTGCCAGCAGTGAACCCAGGGAGCCCCAGCATTTT.

The genes are TRBV11-3 and TRBJ2-5; 7 bases are a match to TRBD1. After removal of 4 bases from V and 5 bases from J, the junction contained 4 bases not matched to a gene. The CDR3 length is 13 residues. Germline V CDR1 and CDR2: SGHNT, YENEEA. This CDR3 reads CASSSDRSETQYF. The CDR3 DNA follows: TGTGCCAGCAGCTCGGACAGGTCGGAGACCCAGTACTTC.

The rearrangement links TRBV4-2 to TRBJ1-1; D not certain. Germline assignment: CDR1 LGHNA and CDR2 YNFKEQ. V lost 1 base and J lost 1, with 10 bases in between. The CDR3 consists of 15 residues. CDR3 in amino acids: CASSQGQRGNTEAFF. Here the CDR3 DNA reads TGTGCCAGCAGCCAAGGTCAAAGAGGGAACACTGAAGCTTTCTTT.

The chain employs TRBV19 and TRBJ2-7; possibly TRBD1 for D (5 bases). Germline V gene data show CDR1 as LNHDA and CDR2 as SQIVND (reference sequence). V was trimmed by 0 bases and J by 2 bases, leaving 5 bases between them. The CDR3 contains 13 residues. The DNA of the CDR3 is TGTGCCAGTAGTATAGACAGGGCCTACGAGCAGTACTTC. Translated, it gives CASSIDRAYEQYF.

The chain has TRBV6-6 and TRBJ2-7, with 8 bases lining up with TRBD1. V shed 8 bases, J shed 4 bases, and the junction held 13 bases outside the gene matches. The CDR3 sequence is 15 residues long. Germline V gene lookup returns CDR1 MNHNY and CDR2 SVGAGI (reference sequence). Written as DNA, the CDR3 is TGTGCCAGCGAACTTCTTCCAGGGGGCTCGTACGAGCAGTACTTC. Translated, it gives CASELLPGGSYEQYF.

The chain links TRBV4-1 to TRBJ2-1; the match to TRBD2 covers 8 bases. This CDR3 spans 15 amino acids. Germline V gene sequence: CDR1 MGHRA, CDR2 YSYEKL. Trimming took 4 bases from V and 0 from J; bases not matched to a gene: 2. CDR3 sequence (DNA): TGCGCCAGCAGCCTAGGGACTAGCTCCTACAATGAGCAGTTCTTC. Residues: CASSLGTSSYNEQFF.

The genes are TRBV9 and TRBJ2-7; D ambiguous. Germline values: CDR1 SGDLS, CDR2 YYNGEE. Trimming took off 3 bases at V and 0 bases at J, with 4 bases between the two ends. The CDR3 has 12 residues. CDR3 sequence reads: CASSGDSYEQYF. The CDR3 bases are TGTGCCAGCAGCGGAGACTCCTACGAGCAGTACTTC.

The chain employs TRBV7-2 and TRBJ1-3, with D unresolved. Germline V CDR1 and CDR2: SGHTA, FQGNSA. The CDR3 sequence is 14 residues long. Deletions cut 2 bases from V and 0 bases from J, with 5 bases between. This CDR3 reads CASSLLISGNTIYF. The CDR3 region has the DNA TGTGCCAGCAGCTTACTAATCTCTGGAAACACCATATATTTT.